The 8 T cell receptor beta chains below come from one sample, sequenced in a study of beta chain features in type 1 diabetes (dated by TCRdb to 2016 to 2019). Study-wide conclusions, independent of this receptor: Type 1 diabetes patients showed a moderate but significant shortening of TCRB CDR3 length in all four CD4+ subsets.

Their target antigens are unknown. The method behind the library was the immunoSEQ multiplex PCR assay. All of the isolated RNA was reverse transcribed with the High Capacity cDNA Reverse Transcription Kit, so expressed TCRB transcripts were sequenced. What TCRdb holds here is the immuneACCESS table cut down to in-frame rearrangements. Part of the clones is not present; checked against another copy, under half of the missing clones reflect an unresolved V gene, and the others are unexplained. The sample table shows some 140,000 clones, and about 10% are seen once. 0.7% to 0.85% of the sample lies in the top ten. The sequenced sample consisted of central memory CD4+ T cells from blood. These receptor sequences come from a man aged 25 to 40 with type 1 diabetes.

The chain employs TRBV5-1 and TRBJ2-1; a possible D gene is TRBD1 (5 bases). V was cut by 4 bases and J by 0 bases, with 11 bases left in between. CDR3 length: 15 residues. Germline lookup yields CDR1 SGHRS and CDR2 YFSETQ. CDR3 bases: TGCGCCAGCAGCGACCAGGGCAGCTCCTACAATGAGCAGTTCTTC. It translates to CASSDQGSSYNEQFF.

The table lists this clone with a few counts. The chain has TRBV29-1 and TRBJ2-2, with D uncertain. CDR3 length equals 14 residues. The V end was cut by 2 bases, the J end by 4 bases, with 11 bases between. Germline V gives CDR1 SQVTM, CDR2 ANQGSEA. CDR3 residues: CSVETAASTGELFF. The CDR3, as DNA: TGCAGCGTTGAAACCGCAGCGAGCACCGGGGAGCTGTTTTTT.

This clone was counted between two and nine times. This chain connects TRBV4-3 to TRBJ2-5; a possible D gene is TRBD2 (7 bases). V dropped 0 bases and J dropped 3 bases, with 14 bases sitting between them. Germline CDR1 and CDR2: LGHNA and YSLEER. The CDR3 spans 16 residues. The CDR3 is CASSQDQRGREETQYF. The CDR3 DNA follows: TGCGCCAGCAGCCAAGATCAGAGGGGGAGGGAAGAGACCCAGTACTTC.

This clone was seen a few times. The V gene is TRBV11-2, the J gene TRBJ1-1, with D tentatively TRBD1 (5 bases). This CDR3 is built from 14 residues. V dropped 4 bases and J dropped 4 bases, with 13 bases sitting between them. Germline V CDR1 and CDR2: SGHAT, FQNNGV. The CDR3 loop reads CASSSGGSGTEAFF. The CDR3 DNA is TGTGCCAGCAGCTCGGGGGGAAGTGGCACTGAAGCTTTCTTT.

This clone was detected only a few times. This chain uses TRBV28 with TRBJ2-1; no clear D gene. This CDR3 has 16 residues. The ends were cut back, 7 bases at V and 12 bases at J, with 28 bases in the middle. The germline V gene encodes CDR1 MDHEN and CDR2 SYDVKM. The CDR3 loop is CASTESGNLRSGGQFF. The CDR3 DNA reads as TGTGCCAGCACCGAATCGGGTAACCTTCGGAGTGGTGGGCAGTTCTTC. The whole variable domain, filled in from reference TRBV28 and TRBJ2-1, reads DVKVTQSSRYLVKRTGEKVFLECVQDMDHENMFWYRQDPGLGLRLIYFSYDVKMKEKGDIPEGYSVSREKKERFSLILESASTNQTSMYLCASTESGNLRSGGQFFGPGTRLTVL.

The CDR3 reads CASSLEVGGAGETQYF. The CDR3, as DNA: TGCGCCAGCAGCTTGGAGGTCGGGGGGGCCGGGGAGACCCAGTACTTC. This rearrangement joins TRBV5-1 to TRBJ2-5, with 8 bases aligning to TRBD2. V was clipped by 0 bases and J by 5 bases; unmatched bases: 9. Germline V gives CDR1 SGHRS, CDR2 YFSETQ. The CDR3 totals 16 residues.

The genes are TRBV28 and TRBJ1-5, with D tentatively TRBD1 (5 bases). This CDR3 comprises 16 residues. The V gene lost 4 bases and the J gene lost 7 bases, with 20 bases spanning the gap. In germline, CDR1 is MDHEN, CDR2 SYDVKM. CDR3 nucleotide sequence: TGTGCCAGCAGTTCCGTAGGGGCAGGGCTTACGCAGCCCCAGCATTTT. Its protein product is CASSSVGAGLTQPQHF. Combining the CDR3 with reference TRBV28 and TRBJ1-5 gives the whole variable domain DVKVTQSSRYLVKRTGEKVFLECVQDMDHENMFWYRQDPGLGLRLIYFSYDVKMKEKGDIPEGYSVSREKKERFSLILESASTNQTSMYLCASSSVGAGLTQPQHFGDGTRLSIL.

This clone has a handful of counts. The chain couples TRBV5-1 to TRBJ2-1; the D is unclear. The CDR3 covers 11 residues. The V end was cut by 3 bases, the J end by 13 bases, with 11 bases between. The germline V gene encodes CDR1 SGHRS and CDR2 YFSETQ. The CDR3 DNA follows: TGCGCCAGCAGCTCCGACTCTTACCAGTTCTTC. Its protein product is CASSSDSYQFF.